This TCR beta chain was retrieved from a study of blood T cell repertoires in COVID-19. On the study more broadly: The United States, Italy and Spain provided the acute and convalescent COVID-19 samples.

Germline trimming cut 4 bases from V and 8 bases from J; bases unmatched to any gene: 8. The CDR3 has 14 amino acids. Germline values: CDR1 LNHDA, CDR2 SQIVND (reference sequence). The authors' processing: Reference gene primer amplification yielded estimated nucleated cell counts. The assay was immunoSEQ multiplex PCR, and TCRdb's table has in-frame clones only and misses some. From that table come the V and J calls and clone size; the DNA was used to work out D and trimming. The table has 200,000 to 250,000 clones, about 85% seen once. Recovery among Cohort 3 donors was established by two negative PCRs, clearance, or symptom resolution.

The chain joins TRBV19 to TRBJ1-3, with TRBD1 identical over 7 bases. The TCR originated in a man younger than 45 who had recovered from COVID-19. What was sequenced was PBMCs or T cells enriched from blood (not recorded which). The CDR3 sequence: CASSKPGQTHTIYF. CDR3 DNA sequence: TGTGCCAGTAGTAAACCGGGACAGACGCACACCATATATTTT.